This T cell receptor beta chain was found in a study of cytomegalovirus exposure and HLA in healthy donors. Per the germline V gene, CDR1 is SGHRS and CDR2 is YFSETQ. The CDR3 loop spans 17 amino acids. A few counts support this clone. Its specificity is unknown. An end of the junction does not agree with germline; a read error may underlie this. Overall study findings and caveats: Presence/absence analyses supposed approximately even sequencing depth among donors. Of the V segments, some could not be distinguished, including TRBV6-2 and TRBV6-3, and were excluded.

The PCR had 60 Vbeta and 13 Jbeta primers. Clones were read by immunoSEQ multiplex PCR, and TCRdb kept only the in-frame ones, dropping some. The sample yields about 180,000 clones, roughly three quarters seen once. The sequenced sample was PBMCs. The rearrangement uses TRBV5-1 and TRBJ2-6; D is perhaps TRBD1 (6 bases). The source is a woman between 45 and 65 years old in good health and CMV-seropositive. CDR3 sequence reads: CASSSWTANSGANGLTF. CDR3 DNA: TGCGCCAGCAGCTCCTGGACAGCCAACTCTGGGGCCAACGGCCTGACTTTC.